Listed below are T cell receptor beta chains from one sample, sequenced in a study of blood T cell repertoires in COVID-19. Sequenced by immunoSEQ multiplex PCR; TCRdb stores in-frame clones only, minus some. The repertoire holds 250,000 to 300,000 clones, with 75% to 90% as singletons. Sequencing was done on a sample of peripheral blood. These TCRs come from a woman aged 70-85 years with acute or convalescent COVID-19. Each CDR3 is given with its conserved first and last residue. D genes are given only for firm matches. Only some rows state a clone size, as once, few, many or a class for expanded clones.

cdr3_nt | cdr3_aa | d_call | j_call | clone_size | v_call
TGTGCCAGCAGCTTGGGTAGCGGGGAGACAGATACGCAGTATTTT | CASSLGSGETDTQYF | TRBD2 | TRBJ2-3 | . | TRBV7-9
TGCGCCAGCAGCTTGATGGCAACGCCCGCCGAGCAGTACTTC | CASSLMATPAEQYF | . | TRBJ2-7 | few | TRBV5-1
TGTGCCAGCAGTAGGAGGTGGGATAATTCACCCCTCCACTTT | CASSRRWDNSPLHF | . | TRBJ1-6 | . | TRBV2
TGCGCCAGCAGCCCGCGTCGAGAGACCCAGTACTTC | CASSPRRETQYF | . | TRBJ2-5 | . | TRBV5-1
TGTGCCAGCAGCTTAGGGAGGGCAGGGCTCAATGAAAAACTGTTTTTT | CASSLGRAGLNEKLFF | . | TRBJ1-4 | . | TRBV7-9
TGTGCCAGCAGCGAAGAGGGGGGGAATCAGCCCCAGCATTTT | CASSEEGGNQPQHF | . | TRBJ1-5 | . | TRBV4-2
TGTGCCAGCAGCTTTCTAGCTACTGAAGCTTTCTTT | CASSFLATEAFF | . | TRBJ1-1 | . | TRBV7-9
TGTGCCAGCAGCACAAGGGGGCGGACCCAGCATTTT | CASSTRGRTQHF | TRBD1 | TRBJ1-5 | few | TRBV5-8
TGTGCCAGCAGTGAGAGCCTCGGGGGGGGAGAGCAGTTCTTC | CASSESLGGGEQFF | TRBD2 | TRBJ2-1 | . | TRBV2
TGTGCCAGCAGTTACCGGGACAGCAGGGAGCTGTTTTTT | CASSYRDSRELFF | TRBD1 | TRBJ2-2 | . | TRBV6-5
TGTGCCAGCAGCTTCGGGGGGCAAGGCTATGGCTACACCTTC | CASSFGGQGYGYTF | . | TRBJ1-2 | . | TRBV5-5
TGTGCCAGCAGGGGGACAGGCAACTATGGCTACACCTTC | CASRGTGNYGYTF | TRBD1 | TRBJ1-2 | . | TRBV5-4
TGTGCCAGCTCACCCACAGGGGGGACCTACGAGCAGTACTTC | CASSPTGGTYEQYF | TRBD1 | TRBJ2-7 | . | TRBV18
TGTGCCAGCAGTTTGGGGCGACGTCAAAATGGCTACACCTTC | CASSLGRRQNGYTF | . | TRBJ1-2 | . | TRBV28
TGTGCCAGCAGCCAAGTGCGGGGGCCAGGGACCCAGTACTTC | CASSQVRGPGTQYF | . | TRBJ2-5 | . | TRBV14
TGTGCCAGCAGTTCGACCGGGGAGCTGTTTTTT | CASSSTGELFF | . | TRBJ2-2 | . | TRBV5-6
TGTGCCAGTAGTATAACGGGGACAGGCAATAGCAATCAGCCCCAGCATTTT | CASSITGTGNSNQPQHF | TRBD1 | TRBJ1-5 | . | TRBV19
TGTGCCAGCACCCCCGACAGGGGGCGAGGCGCCGGGGAGCTGTTTTTT | CASTPDRGRGAGELFF | TRBD1 | TRBJ2-2 | . | TRBV18
TGTGCCACCCTAGTCACCGGGACAGGGACCAATGAGCAGTTCTTC | CATLVTGTGTNEQFF | TRBD1 | TRBJ2-1 | . | TRBV6-5
TGTGCCAGCAGCTTAGGGCAGTCATATCAGCCCCAGCATTTT | CASSLGQSYQPQHF | . | TRBJ1-5 | . | TRBV7-2
TGTGCCAGCAGTTTCAGGGGCGGTCAGCCCCAGCATTTT | CASSFRGGQPQHF | . | TRBJ1-5 | . | TRBV6-5
TGCGCCAGCAGCCCCCGCACAGGGGTCGAAGAGACCCAGTACTTC | CASSPRTGVEETQYF | TRBD1 | TRBJ2-5 | . | TRBV5-1
TGTGCCAGTAGTCCTCGCTACAATGAGCAGTTCTTC | CASSPRYNEQFF | . | TRBJ2-1 | . | TRBV19
TGTGCCAGCACCGTTTACGCCGGGGCCTACGAGCAGTACTTC | CASTVYAGAYEQYF | . | TRBJ2-7 | . | TRBV27
TGTGCCAGCACTCAGCAGGGCGCGGGGGGTAAGACCCAGTACTTC | CASTQQGAGGKTQYF | TRBD2 | TRBJ2-5 | . | TRBV2
TGTGCCAGCTCCCTATCGGGGAGCGCAGATACGCAGTATTTT | CASSLSGSADTQYF | . | TRBJ2-3 | . | TRBV19
TGTGCCAGCAGTGAAGGAGGCGGGACAGTCTATGGCTACACCTTC | CASSEGGGTVYGYTF | TRBD1 | TRBJ1-2 | once | TRBV6-1
TGTGCCTGGAGACCGGGACAGGGCGCCGGAGCTTTCTTT | CAWRPGQGAGAFF | TRBD1 | TRBJ1-1 | . | TRBV30
TGTGCCAGCAGTTACCGTCTCAGGGGGCCGGATTCACCCCTCCACTTT | CASSYRLRGPDSPLHF | TRBD1 | TRBJ1-6 | . | TRBV6-5
TGTGCCAGCAGTCGACAGGGAAGTGGCTACACCTTC | CASSRQGSGYTF | TRBD1 | TRBJ1-2 | . | TRBV2
TGTGCCAGCAGCTTGGGCGAGAACACTGAAGCTTTCTTT | CASSLGENTEAFF | . | TRBJ1-1 | once | TRBV7-9
TGTGCCAGCAGTTTATCTCGACAGGGCTATTCACCCCTCCACTTT | CASSLSRQGYSPLHF | TRBD1 | TRBJ1-6 | . | TRBV28
TGTGCCAGCAGCCGTGCCGGGGTATTAGGCGAGCAGTACTTC | CASSRAGVLGEQYF | . | TRBJ2-7 | . | TRBV5-4
TGTGCCAGCAGTCCCTTACAGGCTCGAGGCTATGGCTACACCTTC | CASSPLQARGYGYTF | . | TRBJ1-2 | . | TRBV6-5
TGTGCCAGCAGTGTATCCCGGCGGGAAGCTTTCTTT | CASSVSRREAFF | . | TRBJ1-1 | . | TRBV2
TGCGCCAGCAGCTCCGGGACAGGGTCCTACTCTGGAAACACCATATATTTT | CASSSGTGSYSGNTIYF | TRBD1 | TRBJ1-3 | . | TRBV5-1
TGCAGCGTAAAATTCCGGGACAGAGTGAACACTGAAGCTTTCTTT | CSVKFRDRVNTEAFF | TRBD1 | TRBJ1-1 | . | TRBV29-1
TGTGCCAGTAGTATTGGCCGTGGGGAGCAAGAGACCCAGTACTTC | CASSIGRGEQETQYF | . | TRBJ2-5 | . | TRBV19
TGCGCCAGCAGCAAGGCGACAGGGGGCCTCTATGGCTACACCTTC | CASSKATGGLYGYTF | TRBD1 | TRBJ1-2 | . | TRBV5-1
TGTGCCAGCAGCTTGAGGGGTTATGGCTACACCTTC | CASSLRGYGYTF | . | TRBJ1-2 | few | TRBV5-6
TGCGCCAGCACGCTACAGGGCTCGGACACTGAAGCTTTCTTT | CASTLQGSDTEAFF | . | TRBJ1-1 | . | TRBV5-1
TGTGCCAGCAGTAAAGATTCCGGGACAGGAAATTCACCCCTCCACTTT | CASSKDSGTGNSPLHF | TRBD1 | TRBJ1-6 | . | TRBV6-6
TGTGCCAGCAGCTTACCGGGGGGGAGAGGCTACACCTTC | CASSLPGGRGYTF | . | TRBJ1-2 | . | TRBV7-9
TGTGCCAGCAGCCCCGGGTATGGGACAGAGGGGACAGATACGCAGTATTTT | CASSPGYGTEGTDTQYF | TRBD1 | TRBJ2-3 | . | TRBV28
TGTGCCAGCAGCCAGCGGGGGGGAGGTAATGAGCAGTTCTTC | CASSQRGGGNEQFF | TRBD2 | TRBJ2-1 | . | TRBV3-1/TRBV3-2
TGTGCCAGTAGTACCCCCCGCGGGACAGGGCGTGATCAGCCCCAGCATTTT | CASSTPRGTGRDQPQHF | TRBD1 | TRBJ1-5 | . | TRBV19
TGTGCCAGCAGGCCCAAACCGGGACTAGCGGGGGTTAACAATGAGCAGTTCTTC | CASRPKPGLAGVNNEQFF | TRBD2 | TRBJ2-1 | . | TRBV7-9
TGTGCCAGCAGTTTGGGACAGAACTATGGCTACACCTTC | CASSLGQNYGYTF | TRBD1 | TRBJ1-2 | . | TRBV27
TGTGCCTGGAGCAGAGACGGGGGTACAGCGTCTTCTGAAGCTTTCTTT | CAWSRDGGTASSEAFF | . | TRBJ1-1 | . | TRBV30
TGTGCCATACGGGGGGGCACAGATACGCAGTATTTT | CAIRGGTDTQYF | TRBD2 | TRBJ2-3 | once | TRBV10-3
TGCAGTGCTAGTCCGGGTGGGGGCGGAAACACCATATATTTT | CSASPGGGGNTIYF | . | TRBJ1-3 | . | TRBV20-1
TGCAGCGTGGGGACAGGTTATAACTATGGCTACACCTTC | CSVGTGYNYGYTF | TRBD1 | TRBJ1-2 | . | TRBV29-1
TGTGCCAGCAGCCAGACCCGTGGGGCCACCGGGGAGCTGTTTTTT | CASSQTRGATGELFF | . | TRBJ2-2 | . | TRBV14
TGTGCCAGCAGCTCTATAGGCGGAGGCTACACCTTC | CASSSIGGGYTF | . | TRBJ1-2 | . | TRBV7-2
TGTGCCAGCTCACCGATTTTAGCGGAAGAGACCCAGTACTTC | CASSPILAEETQYF | . | TRBJ2-5 | . | TRBV18